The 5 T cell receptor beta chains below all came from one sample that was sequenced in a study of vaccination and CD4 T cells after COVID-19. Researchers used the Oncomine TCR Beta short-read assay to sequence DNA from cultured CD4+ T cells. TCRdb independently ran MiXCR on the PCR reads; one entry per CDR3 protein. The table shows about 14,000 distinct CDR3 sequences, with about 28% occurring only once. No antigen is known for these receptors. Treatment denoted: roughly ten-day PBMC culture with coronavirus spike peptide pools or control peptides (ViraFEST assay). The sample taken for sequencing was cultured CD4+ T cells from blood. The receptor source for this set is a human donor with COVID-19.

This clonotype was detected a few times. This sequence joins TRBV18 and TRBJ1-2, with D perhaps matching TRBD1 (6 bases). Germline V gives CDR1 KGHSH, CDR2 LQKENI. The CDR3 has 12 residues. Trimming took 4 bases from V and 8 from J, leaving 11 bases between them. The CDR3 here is CASSLYRDGYTF. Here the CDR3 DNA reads TGTGCCAGCTCACTTTACAGGGACGGCTACACCTTC.

CDR3 protein: CASSQGATNEKLFF. Here the CDR3 DNA reads TGCGCCAGCAGCCAAGGGGCAACTAATGAAAAACTGTTTTTT. The chain couples TRBV4-3 to TRBJ1-4; D is undetermined. V was trimmed by 1 base and J by 0 bases, leaving 3 bases between them. Germline CDR1 LGHNA, CDR2 YSLEER. The CDR3 has 14 residues.

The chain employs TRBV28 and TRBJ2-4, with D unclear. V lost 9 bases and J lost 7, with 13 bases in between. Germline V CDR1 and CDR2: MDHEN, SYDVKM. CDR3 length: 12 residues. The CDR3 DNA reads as TGTGCCAGTACATCCCGTATGAACATTCAGTACTTC. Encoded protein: CASTSRMNIQYF.

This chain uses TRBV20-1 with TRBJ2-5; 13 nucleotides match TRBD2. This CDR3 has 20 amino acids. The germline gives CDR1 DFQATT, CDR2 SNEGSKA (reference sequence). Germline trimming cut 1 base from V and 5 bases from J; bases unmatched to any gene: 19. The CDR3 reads CSARVHSTSGGRASVETQYF. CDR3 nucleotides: TGCAGTGCTAGAGTTCATTCGACTAGCGGGGGGCGGGCGTCTGTTGAGACCCAGTACTTC.

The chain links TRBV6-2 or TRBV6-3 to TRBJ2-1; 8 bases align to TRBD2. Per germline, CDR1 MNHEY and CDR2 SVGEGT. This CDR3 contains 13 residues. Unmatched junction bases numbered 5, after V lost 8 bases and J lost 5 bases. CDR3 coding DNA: TGTGCCAGCCGTAGCGGGGCGCACAATGAGCAGTTCTTC. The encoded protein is CASRSGAHNEQFF.